These T cell receptor beta chains were read from a single sample in a study of cytomegalovirus exposure and HLA in healthy donors. Method: immunoSEQ multiplex PCR; TCRdb's copy keeps in-frame clones and lacks some. In the table there are around 200,000 clones, over 75% of which are singletons. The material sequenced was PBMCs. These receptor sequences come from a man aged 45-65 years in good health and CMV-seronegative. CDR3s include the opening cysteine and the closing phenylalanine or tryptophan. The order of the fields is clone size, J gene, V gene, D gene, CDR3 protein, CDR3 DNA. A D gene is named only where the DNA matches it firmly. Only some rows state a clone size, as once, few, many or a class for expanded clones.

NA	TRBJ1-4	TRBV27	NA	CASQEFTTGTNEKLFF	TGTGCCAGCCAAGAATTTACCACGGGAACTAATGAAAAACTGTTTTTT
NA	TRBJ2-5	TRBV29-1	NA	CSVLSGFRETQYF	TGCAGCGTTTTATCAGGATTCCGAGAGACCCAGTACTTC
NA	TRBJ2-3	TRBV5-6	TRBD2	CASSFGTSGGADTQYF	TGTGCCAGCAGCTTCGGGACTAGCGGGGGGGCCGATACGCAGTATTTT
NA	TRBJ2-1	TRBV10-3	NA	CAISEAFGQYNEQFF	TGTGCCATCAGTGAGGCATTCGGACAGTACAATGAGCAGTTCTTC
once	TRBJ1-2	TRBV6-1	TRBD1	CASSLTPGGFGYTF	TGTGCCAGCAGTCTGACGCCAGGGGGCTTCGGCTACACCTTC
NA	TRBJ2-7	TRBV5-4	TRBD2	CASSRTSGGLSEQYF	TGTGCCAGCAGCCGGACTAGCGGGGGCCTAAGCGAGCAGTACTTC
NA	TRBJ1-2	TRBV19	TRBD1	CASRPGTENYGYTF	TGTGCCAGTAGGCCCGGGACAGAAAACTATGGCTACACCTTC
NA	TRBJ2-5	TRBV5-6	TRBD1	CASSLLHRGAGGTQYF	TGTGCCAGCAGCTTGCTCCACAGGGGCGCAGGGGGGACCCAGTACTTC
NA	TRBJ2-7	TRBV5-1	TRBD1	CASRGTGGLDEQYF	TGCGCCAGCAGGGGGACAGGGGGCCTCGACGAGCAGTACTTC
NA	TRBJ2-5	TRBV6-6	NA	CASTYPQGAKETQYF	TGTGCCAGCACCTACCCCCAAGGGGCGAAAGAGACCCAGTACTTC
NA	TRBJ2-7	TRBV4-3	TRBD2	CASSPGASGGHEQYF	TGCGCCAGCAGCCCCGGGGCTAGCGGGGGCCACGAGCAGTACTTC
NA	TRBJ1-5	TRBV27	NA	CASRQGWANQPQHF	TGTGCCAGCCGCCAGGGTTGGGCCAATCAGCCCCAGCATTTT
NA	TRBJ1-2	TRBV7-9	NA	CASSLASINYGYTF	TGTGCCAGCAGCTTAGCTTCAATTAACTATGGCTACACCTTC
NA	TRBJ2-7	TRBV7-9	NA	CASSDGRSYEQYF	TGTGCCAGCAGCGATGGGCGCTCCTACGAGCAGTACTTC
NA	TRBJ1-4	TRBV5-6	TRBD1	CASSPQAFHRGDEKLFF	TGTGCCAGCAGCCCGCAGGCCTTCCACAGGGGGGATGAAAAACTGTTTTTT
NA	TRBJ1-2	TRBV5-1	NA	CASTSAEAGYTF	TGCGCCAGCACCTCCGCGGAGGCTGGCTACACCTTC
NA	TRBJ2-3	TRBV5-8	NA	CASRGEASTDTQYF	TGTGCCAGCAGAGGGGAGGCGAGCACAGATACGCAGTATTTT
NA	TRBJ2-1	TRBV9	TRBD2	CASSVTSGGVNEQFF	TGTGCCAGCAGCGTGACTAGCGGGGGGGTCAATGAGCAGTTCTTC
once	TRBJ1-5	TRBV19	NA	CASSPSAGAGNQPQHF	TGTGCCAGTAGTCCCTCGGCAGGGGCGGGCAATCAGCCCCAGCATTTT